These T cell receptor beta chains were read from a single sample in a study of spatial heterogeneity in lung cancer. TCRdb independently ran MiXCR on the 5' RACE reads; one entry per CDR3 protein. This table holds about 43,000 distinct CDR3 sequences, 22% found once. The sample here was PBMCs, taken at follow-up. The receptors were sampled from a female donor with early-stage non-small cell lung cancer. CDR3s include the opening cysteine and the closing phenylalanine or tryptophan. D genes are given only for firm matches. Clone size is not always given. Where it is, it says once, few, many or a class for expanded clones.

TRBV11-2	TRBJ1-2	NA	few	17	CASSRRAVPRGSYGYTF	TGTGCCAGCAGCCGACGGGCGGTGCCAAGGGGGTCCTATGGCTACACCTTC
TRBV27	TRBJ2-4	TRBD1	many	13	CASKGTGPNIQYF	TGTGCCAGCAAAGGGACAGGCCCTAACATTCAGTACTTC
TRBV13	TRBJ2-5	NA	NA	16	CASSLGQGEPQETQYF	TGTGCCAGCAGCTTAGGACAAGGTGAACCCCAAGAGACCCAGTACTTC
TRBV2	TRBJ1-2	NA	NA	13	CASSEYRVEGYTF	TGTGCCAGCAGTGAATATAGGGTGGAGGGCTACACCTTC
TRBV27	TRBJ1-5	NA	many	14	CASSPGRGNQPQHF	TGTGCCAGCAGTCCCGGACGAGGCAATCAGCCCCAGCATTTT
TRBV7-3	TRBJ2-5	NA	many	13	CASSPAGGETQYF	TGTGCCAGCAGCCCCGCGGGCGGGGAGACCCAGTACTTC
TRBV5-1	TRBJ2-1	NA	many	15	CASSKIAGRGNEQFF	TGCGCCAGCAGCAAGATTGCAGGGCGTGGAAATGAGCAGTTCTTC
TRBV29-1	TRBJ2-7	NA	many	12	CSVEGVLYEQYF	TGCAGCGTTGAGGGGGTCCTCTACGAGCAGTACTTC
TRBV11-2	TRBJ2-7	NA	NA	14	CASSLDPGAYEQYF	TGTGCCAGCAGCTTAGATCCGGGAGCCTACGAGCAGTACTTC
TRBV5-1	TRBJ2-7	NA	NA	15	CASSFTPDLSYEQYF	TGCGCCAGCAGCTTTACCCCGGACCTCTCCTACGAGCAGTACTTC
TRBV7-9	TRBJ2-2	NA	NA	13	CASSRGQTGELFF	TGTGCCAGCAGCCGAGGACAGACCGGGGAGCTGTTTTTT
TRBV6-2/TRBV6-3	TRBJ1-2	NA	many	12	CATSQGNYGYTF	TGTGCCACCTCCCAGGGGAACTATGGCTACACCTTC
TRBV7-9	TRBJ2-3	NA	many	14	CASSLVSASDTQYF	TGTGCCAGCAGCTTAGTTTCAGCGTCAGATACGCAGTATTTT
TRBV12-3/TRBV12-4	TRBJ2-5	TRBD2	NA	16	CASSLALAGVGETQYF	TGTGCCAGCAGTTTAGCTCTAGCGGGAGTAGGAGAGACCCAGTACTTC
TRBV7-3	TRBJ1-1	NA	NA	14	CASSLSGVNTEAFF	TGTGCCAGCAGCTTATCGGGGGTGAACACTGAAGCTTTCTTT
TRBV6-1	TRBJ1-4	NA	many	13	CASSEWTVEKLFF	TGTGCCAGCAGTGAGTGGACGGTAGAAAAACTGTTTTTT
TRBV6-2/TRBV6-3	TRBJ1-1	NA	NA	11	CASSQQALAFF	TGTGCCAGCAGTCAACAGGCATTAGCTTTCTTT
TRBV6-6	TRBJ1-5	NA	many	14	CASSALAEGQPQHF	TGTGCCAGCAGCGCGCTGGCGGAAGGTCAGCCCCAGCATTTT
TRBV18	TRBJ1-4	NA	NA	16	CASSPGSPATNEKLFF	TGTGCCAGCTCACCGGGTTCACCGGCAACTAATGAAAAACTGTTTTTT
TRBV2	TRBJ1-2	NA	NA	14	CASSESGGYSGYTF	TGTGCCAGCAGTGAATCAGGCGGATATTCCGGCTACACCTTC
TRBV12-3/TRBV12-4	TRBJ1-1	NA	NA	14	CASSSTSPNTEAFF	TGTGCCAGCAGTTCCACCTCTCCGAACACTGAAGCTTTCTTT
TRBV7-3	TRBJ2-2	NA	NA	16	CASSLRGGLTTGELFF	TGTGCCAGCAGCTTACGAGGGGGGCTGACAACCGGGGAGCTGTTTTTT
TRBV7-9	TRBJ2-1	NA	NA	13	CASSYKRTWEQFF	TGTGCCAGCAGCTACAAAAGGACATGGGAGCAGTTCTTC
TRBV7-9	TRBJ1-2	NA	few	16	CASSPPVGRGGYGYTF	TGTGCCAGCAGCCCCCCCGTAGGCCGGGGCGGTTATGGCTACACCTTC
TRBV29-1	TRBJ2-5	NA	many	14	CSVEATGIGETQYF	TGCAGCGTTGAAGCTACAGGGATAGGAGAGACCCAGTACTTC
TRBV28	TRBJ2-2	TRBD2	NA	14	CASGSGLVPGELVF	TGTGCCAGCGGATCGGGACTAGTCCCCGGGGAGCTGGTTTTT
TRBV12-3/TRBV12-4	TRBJ2-1	NA	many	15	CASSLGTAAPNEQFF	TGTGCCAGCAGTTTAGGGACCGCGGCCCCCAATGAGCAGTTCTTC
TRBV7-2	TRBJ1-3	NA	NA	14	CASSLDRTGNTIYF	TGTGCCAGCAGCTTAGACAGAACTGGAAACACCATATATTTT
TRBV5-1	TRBJ2-2	NA	few	16	CASSFGLTVNTGELFF	TGCGCCAGCAGCTTTGGGTTGACAGTGAACACCGGGGAGCTGTTTTTT
TRBV10-2	TRBJ2-7	NA	few	12	CASAISIGEQYF	TGCGCCAGCGCGATCTCCATCGGCGAGCAGTACTTC
TRBV7-2	TRBJ2-3	TRBD1	NA	12	CASSFGQGTQYF	TGTGCCAGCAGCTTCGGACAGGGGACGCAGTATTTT